This T cell receptor beta chain came from a study of blood T cell repertoires in COVID-19. Sequencing used immunoSEQ multiplex PCR; TCRdb keeps in-frame clones, though not all of them. The table includes some 230,000 clones, roughly four fifths detected once. This CDR3 is built from 14 residues. The V end lost 3 bases, the J end lost 2 bases, and 12 bases lay between the germline ends. The V gene's germline CDR1 is SGDLS and CDR2 YYNGEE. Sequencing used peripheral blood. The clonotype was recovered from a woman aged 80 or over with COVID-19, enrolled during active disease. V and J are TRBV9 and TRBJ2-7; D is perhaps TRBD1 (5 bases). As DNA, the CDR3 is TGTGCCAGCAGCGCAATGCAGGGCCCCTACGAGCAGTACTTC. As protein: CASSAMQGPYEQYF.